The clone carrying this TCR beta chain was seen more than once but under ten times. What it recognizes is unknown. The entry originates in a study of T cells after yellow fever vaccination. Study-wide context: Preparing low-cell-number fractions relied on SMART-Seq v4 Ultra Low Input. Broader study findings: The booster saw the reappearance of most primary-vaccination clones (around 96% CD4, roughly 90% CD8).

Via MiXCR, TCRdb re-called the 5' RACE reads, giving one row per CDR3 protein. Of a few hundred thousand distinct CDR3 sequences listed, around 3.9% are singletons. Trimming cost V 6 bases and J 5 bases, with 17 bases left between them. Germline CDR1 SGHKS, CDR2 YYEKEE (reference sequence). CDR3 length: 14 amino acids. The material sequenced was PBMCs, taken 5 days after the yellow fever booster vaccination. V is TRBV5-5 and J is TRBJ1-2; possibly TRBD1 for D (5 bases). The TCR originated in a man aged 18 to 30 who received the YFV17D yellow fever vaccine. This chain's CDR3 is CASTLPGAAYGYTF. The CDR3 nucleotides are TGTGCCAGCACCCTCCCCGGGGCGGCGTATGGCTACACCTTC.